The clone carrying this TCR beta chain was seen more than once but under ten times. Its antigen remains unidentified. This record comes from a study of cytomegalovirus exposure and HLA in healthy donors. From germline, CDR1 is MNHEY and CDR2 SVGAGI. V lost 0 bases, J lost 1 base, and 6 bases lay in between. The CDR3 is 15 residues long. Notes on the study in general: An assumption of roughly uniform sequencing depth across donors underlay the presence/absence analyses.

PCR used 60 Vbeta primers and 13 Jbeta primers. As originally analysed: It was a later analysis that counted 83 million or so unique TCR beta chains, of which some 9.9 million were shared. TCRdb's copy holds only in-frame clones and misses some; the assay was immunoSEQ multiplex PCR. That table supplies the V and J calls and clone size; D and trimming were determined from the DNA. Among 90,000 to 100,000 clones listed, about 80% were seen once. Unrecorded immune exposures were likely, despite nominal health at sampling. Sequenced sample: PBMCs. The TCR was taken from a man aged 40-49 years in good health and CMV-seropositive. The chain couples TRBV6-5 to TRBJ2-2; D possibly corresponds to TRBD1 (6 bases). CDR3 protein: CASSYSTGNTGELFF. The CDR3 bases are TGTGCCAGCAGTTACTCGACAGGGAACACCGGGGAGCTGTTTTTT.